The clone carrying this T cell receptor beta chain was picked up a small number of times. The CDR3 sequence is 17 residues long. Trimming at V came to 2 bases and at J to 5 bases, leaving 9 bases not matched to a gene. The germline V gene has CDR1 SGHVS and CDR2 FNYEAQ. These data come from a study of T cells in Graves' hyperthyroidism and ophthalmopathy. Using RNA transcripts as the source, TCR beta CDR3 regions were amplified. TCR CDR3 underwent first-round RT-PCR with the HTBI primer set. MiXCR was run by TCRdb on the multiplex PCR reads, yielding one entry per CDR3 protein. The table records a few hundred thousand distinct CDR3 sequences, more than 15% of them present only once.

The chain is built from TRBV7-6 and TRBJ2-5; 12 nucleotides agree with TRBD2. The specimen was blood. The receptor's source is a woman in her late teens or twenties with Graves' hyperthyroidism that later progressed to Graves' ophthalmopathy. The CDR3 nucleotides read TGTGCCAGCAGCTTAAGTCCGACTAGCGGGAGTTCTGAGACCCAGTACTTC. Translated, it gives CASSLSPTSGSSETQYF.